Listed below are T cell receptor beta chains from one sample, sequenced in a study of blood T cell repertoires in COVID-19. The assay was immunoSEQ multiplex PCR, and TCRdb's table has in-frame clones only and misses some. Of tens of thousands of clones listed, 85% are singletons. The sample was peripheral blood. The receptors were sampled from a middle-aged man with active COVID-19. Each CDR3 is given with its conserved first and last residue. The D gene is left open where the match is weak. The size entry is marked missing in some rows and otherwise reads once, few, many or a size class.

clone_size,j_call,v_call,d_call,cdr3_aa,cdr3_nt
NA,TRBJ2-7,TRBV10-3,TRBD2,CATFDGIAGDPYEQYF,TGTGCCACCTTTGATGGGATAGCGGGAGACCCCTACGAGCAGTACTTC
once,TRBJ2-5,TRBV4-2,TRBD2,CASSQGPSGGTYQETQYF,TGTGCCAGCAGCCAAGGGCCTAGCGGGGGGACGTACCAAGAGACCCAGTACTTC
NA,TRBJ2-1,TRBV30,TRBD2,CAWSSGTSGMTSSYNEQFF,TGTGCCTGGAGCTCCGGGACTAGCGGGATGACGAGCTCCTACAATGAGCAGTTCTTC
NA,TRBJ2-5,TRBV4-1,NA,CASSQDLGQGRETQYF,TGCGCCAGCAGCCAAGATCTCGGTCAGGGGAGAGAGACCCAGTACTTC
NA,TRBJ1-2,TRBV11-3,NA,CASRGGPGDGYTF,TGTGCCAGCAGGGGCGGGCCAGGGGATGGCTACACCTTC
NA,TRBJ1-1,TRBV18,NA,CASSPDRDTEAFF,TGTGCCAGCTCACCAGACCGGGACACTGAAGCTTTCTTT
NA,TRBJ2-1,TRBV2,TRBD1,CANSRGNLLRNEQFF,TGTGCCAACTCCAGGGGGAACCTTTTAAGGAATGAGCAGTTCTTC
once,TRBJ2-4,TRBV13,NA,CASSVTGPSNIQYF,TGTGCCAGCAGCGTAACAGGACCGTCAAACATTCAGTACTTC
medium-sized,TRBJ2-7,TRBV5-1,TRBD2,CASSLTSGSYYEQYF,TGCGCCAGCAGCTTGACTAGCGGGAGTTACTACGAGCAGTACTTC
NA,TRBJ1-5,TRBV28,NA,CASSFAGTQGINQPQHF,TGTGCCAGCAGTTTTGCCGGGACACAGGGTATCAATCAGCCCCAGCATTTT
NA,TRBJ1-1,TRBV2,NA,CATATRGAEAFF,TGTGCCACCGCTACCAGGGGCGCTGAAGCTTTCTTT
NA,TRBJ1-3,TRBV5-1,TRBD1,CASSRGQLSGNTIYF,TGCGCCAGCAGCCGGGGACAGTTGTCTGGAAACACCATATATTTT
NA,TRBJ1-5,TRBV10-3,NA,CAISESPGANQPQHF,TGTGCCATCAGTGAGTCACCAGGGGCCAATCAGCCCCAGCATTTT
NA,TRBJ2-5,TRBV24-1,NA,CATSEPTRAGWTQYF,TGTGCCACCAGTGAGCCTACTAGGGCGGGTTGGACCCAGTACTTC